The 27 T cell receptor beta chains reported below all come from one sample, sequenced in a study of blood T cell repertoires in COVID-19 (dated by TCRdb to 2019 to 2021). The library was generated by the immunoSEQ multiplex PCR assay. In its TCRdb copy, this immuneACCESS table keeps in-frame sequences only and misses some clones. Where compared with another copy, unresolved V genes explain less than half of these, and the others have no known cause. The sample table lists around 100,000 clones, about 91% of them with a count of one. The ten largest account for roughly 4.3% of the sample. Input material: peripheral blood. These receptors were collected from a man younger than 35 with acute or convalescent COVID-19.

V is TRBV4-1 and J is TRBJ2-2; 12 bases match TRBD1. The CDR3 is 18 residues long. V trimming: 1 base; J trimming: 7 bases; junction bases outside the gene matches: 10. CDR1 is MGHRA and CDR2 is YSYEKL in the germline V gene. Here the CDR3 reads CASSQAVRDRGLNGELFF. Here the CDR3 DNA reads TGCGCCAGCAGCCAAGCAGTCCGGGACAGGGGGCTTAACGGGGAGCTGTTTTTT.

V is TRBV6-6 and J is TRBJ2-3; 13 nucleotides match TRBD2. The CDR3 length is 16 residues. J gave up 5 bases and V 5 bases, and 7 bases lay outside the gene matches. Germline lookup yields CDR1 MNHNY and CDR2 SVGAGI (reference sequence). CDR3 loop: CASSRTSGSPGDTQYF. CDR3 nucleotide sequence: TGTGCCAGCAGTCGGACTAGCGGGAGCCCCGGAGATACGCAGTATTTT.

The rearrangement joins TRBV19 to TRBJ2-1; tentative D call: TRBD2 (6 bases). CDR3 length: 13 residues. Germline V CDR1 and CDR2: LNHDA, SQIVND (reference sequence). The V end was cut by 1 base, the J end by 9 bases, with 10 bases between. As DNA, the CDR3 is TGTGCCAGTAGTATAGGGCTCGGGGGTGAGCAGTTCTTC. It codes for CASSIGLGGEQFF.

The chain is built from TRBV3-1 (or the pseudogene TRBV3-2) and TRBJ2-1, with 7 positions matching TRBD1. The CDR3 loop spans 14 amino acids. Looked up from germline, CDR1 is LGHDT and CDR2 is YNNKEL (reference sequence). J gave up 4 bases and V 5 bases, and 5 bases lay outside the gene matches. Written as DNA, the CDR3 is TGTGCCAGCAGCGACCGGACAGGATACAATGAGCAGTTCTTC. Protein sequence: CASSDRTGYNEQFF.

This clone has a handful of counts. The chain joins TRBV5-5 to TRBJ2-1, with D possibly TRBD2 on 5 matching bases. Germline CDR1 is SGHKS and CDR2 is YYEKEE (reference sequence). The CDR3 extends over 14 amino acids. V lost 0 bases to trimming and J lost 9 bases, with 13 bases between them. The chain's CDR3 is CASSLDAWAGEQFF. The DNA of the CDR3 is TGTGCCAGCAGCTTGGACGCGTGGGCGGGTGAGCAGTTCTTC. Filled out from reference TRBV5-5 and TRBJ2-1, the complete variable domain reads DAGVTQSPTHLIKTRGQQVTLRCSPISGHKSVSWYQQVLGQGPQFIFQYYEKEERGRGNFPDRFSARQFPNYSSELNVNALLLGDSALYLCASSLDAWAGEQFFGPGTRLTVL.

This clone was counted a single time. The chain recombines TRBV5-1 with TRBJ1-2; D call uncertain. CDR1 is SGHRS and CDR2 is YFSETQ in the germline V gene. V lost 4 bases, J lost 1 base, and 11 bases lay in between. The CDR3 length is 14 residues. The CDR3 reads CASSVNSGNYGYTF. CDR3 DNA sequence: TGCGCCAGCAGCGTTAACAGTGGTAACTATGGCTACACCTTC. Full variable domain (rest looked up from reference TRBV5-1 and TRBJ1-2): KAGVTQTPRYLIKTRGQQVTLSCSPISGHRSVSWYQQTPGQGLQFLFEYFSETQRNKGNFPGRFSGRQFSNSRSEMNVSTLELGDSALYLCASSVNSGNYGYTFGSGTRLTVV.

The CDR3: CASNKRGYNEQFF. CDR3 DNA sequence: TGTGCCAGTAACAAGCGGGGGTACAATGAGCAGTTCTTC. The chain employs TRBV19 and TRBJ2-1, with 8 nucleotides matching TRBD2. V lost 7 bases, J lost 4 bases, and 3 bases stayed unmatched. The CDR3 loop spans 13 amino acids. Germline V gene data show CDR1 as LNHDA and CDR2 as SQIVND (reference sequence).

The chain couples TRBV19 to TRBJ2-7, with 10 bases identical to TRBD1. Germline trimming cut 1 base from V and 2 bases from J; bases unmatched to any gene: 5. The CDR3 has 16 amino acids. Per the germline V gene, CDR1 is LNHDA and CDR2 is SQIVND (reference sequence). The CDR3 DNA is TGTGCCAGTAGTATAGGGGGACAGGGGATTACCTACGAGCAGTACTTC. This encodes CASSIGGQGITYEQYF.

The CDR3 DNA follows: TGTGCCAGCAGTGATACCGGGACTAGCGATGAGCAGTTCTTC. Encoded protein: CASSDTGTSDEQFF. The chain couples TRBV2 to TRBJ2-1; 10 nucleotides line up with TRBD2. The CDR3 covers 14 residues. With V trimmed by 3 bases and J by 8 bases, 4 bases remained unmatched. The germline V gene encodes CDR1 SNHLY and CDR2 FYNNEI.

The chain couples TRBV11-3 to TRBJ2-1; weak D call: TRBD2 (5 bases). The CDR3 length is 11 residues. Germline-derived CDR1 and CDR2 are SGHNT and YENEEA. V was shortened by 1 base and J by 10 bases, with 5 bases between the two germline ends. DNA for the CDR3: TGTGCCAGCAGCTTAGGCGGGGAGCAGTTCTTC. Translated, it gives CASSLGGEQFF.

The chain combines TRBV27 with TRBJ1-2; D gene unclear. Between the trimmed V and J ends, which lost 3 bases and 2 bases, there was a span of 7 bases. The CDR3 is made up of 13 amino acids. The germline V gene has CDR1 MNHEY and CDR2 SMNVEV (reference sequence). The CDR3 loop is CASSFGPNYGYTF. In nucleotides, the CDR3 is TGTGCCAGCAGTTTTGGGCCGAACTATGGCTACACCTTC.

V and J are TRBV7-8 and TRBJ1-1, with TRBD1 matching 11 bases. V was clipped by 2 bases and J by 10 bases; unmatched bases: 6. The V gene's germline CDR1 is SGHVS and CDR2 FQNEAQ. This CDR3 spans 14 amino acids. In nucleotides, the CDR3 is TGTGCCAGCAGCTTAAGTGGGACAGGGGGGGTAGCTTTCTTT. Its protein is CASSLSGTGGVAFF.

CDR3 loop: CATSSRGGVNEQFF. CDR3 coding DNA: TGTGCCACCAGTTCACGGGGGGGTGTCAATGAGCAGTTCTTC. The gene calls are TRBV24-1 and TRBJ2-1, with 8 bases that match TRBD2. Germline CDR1 and CDR2: KGHDR and SFDVKD. The CDR3 consists of 14 residues. V shed 6 bases, J shed 6 bases, and the junction held 6 bases outside the gene matches.

The J gene is TRBJ1-2, the V gene TRBV5-1, with TRBD1 matching 8 bases. CDR3 length: 17 amino acids. Germline CDR1 and CDR2: SGHRS and YFSETQ. V lost 4 bases, J lost 2 bases, and 13 bases stayed unmatched. Here the CDR3 reads CASSQYWTGSENYGYTF. The DNA for the CDR3 is TGCGCCAGCAGCCAGTACTGGACAGGGTCAGAGAACTATGGCTACACCTTC. The whole variable domain, filled in from reference TRBV5-1 and TRBJ1-2, reads KAGVTQTPRYLIKTRGQQVTLSCSPISGHRSVSWYQQTPGQGLQFLFEYFSETQRNKGNFPGRFSGRQFSNSRSEMNVSTLELGDSALYLCASSQYWTGSENYGYTFGSGTRLTVV.

This chain uses TRBV19 with TRBJ2-1; 10 nucleotides match TRBD1. Germline loops: CDR1 LNHDA, CDR2 SQIVND (reference sequence). This CDR3 contains 14 residues. The CDR3 DNA reads as TGTGCGTCGGACCGGGACAGGGGTGGAAATGAGCAGTTCTTC. Translating it yields CASDRDRGGNEQFF.

This clone was counted only a few times. This chain uses TRBV1 with TRBJ2-7; TRBD1 reflects the table's D call only, with no check against the DNA. TRBV1 is deemed a pseudogene. CDR3 size: 15 residues. CDR3 amino acids: CTSSQPGQGAYEQYF. Written as DNA, the CDR3 is TGCACCAGCAGCCAACCGGGACAGGGGGCTTACGAGCAGTACTTC.

J is TRBJ1-4 and V is TRBV4-2; 7 bases align to TRBD1. This CDR3 has 18 residues. The V segment lost 0 bases and the J segment 4 bases; nucleotides outside the gene matches: 11. Germline CDR1 LGHNA, CDR2 YNFKEQ. DNA for the CDR3: TGTGCCAGCAGCCAAGATCTTCGGCAGGGGGGAGATAATGAAAAACTGTTTTTT. This sequence encodes CASSQDLRQGGDNEKLFF.

This chain connects TRBV2 to TRBJ1-1; 10 bases align to TRBD1. Per the germline V gene, CDR1 is SNHLY and CDR2 is FYNNEI. J gave up 4 bases and V 5 bases, and 4 bases lay outside the gene matches. The CDR3 has 14 residues. CDR3 in amino acids: CASSQDRGVTEAFF. The CDR3 DNA is TGTGCCAGCAGTCAGGACAGGGGGGTCACTGAAGCTTTCTTT.

With respect to this clone: Other DNA sequences in this sample translate to the same CDR3. V is TRBV5-1 and J is TRBJ2-3, with D hard to call. The germline V and J ends were trimmed by 0 bases and 0 bases, with 5 bases remaining between them. CDR3 length: 14 amino acids. Germline assignment: CDR1 SGHRS and CDR2 YFSETQ. This CDR3 reads CASSLAVSTDTQYF. The CDR3 DNA reads TGCGCCAGCAGCTTGGCAGTAAGCACAGATACGCAGTATTTT.

This clone occurred once. J is TRBJ2-7 and V is TRBV5-1; 9 positions match TRBD1. The germline CDR1 and CDR2 sequences are SGHRS and YFSETQ. The CDR3 runs 12 residues. V lost 3 bases, J lost 6 bases, and 1 base stayed unmatched. The CDR3 sequence: CASSWTGAEQYF. Here the CDR3 DNA reads TGCGCCAGCAGCTGGACAGGGGCCGAGCAGTACTTC.

This clone showed up just once. The gene calls are TRBV18 and TRBJ2-7, with D tentatively TRBD1 (6 bases). The CDR3 totals 15 residues. The V gene's germline CDR1 is KGHSH and CDR2 LQKENI. The ends were cut back, 2 bases at V and 0 bases at J, with 11 bases in the middle. The CDR3 here is CASSPDRLSSYEQYF. The DNA of the CDR3 is TGTGCCAGCTCACCAGACAGGCTGAGCTCCTACGAGCAGTACTTC.

The chain recombines TRBV7-8 with TRBJ1-1; TRBD1 is a possible D gene (6 bases). Per germline, CDR1 SGHVS and CDR2 FQNEAQ. V lost 3 bases, J lost 0 bases, and 17 bases lay in between. This CDR3 comprises 17 residues. DNA of the CDR3: TGTGCCAGCAGCTTCCGGTTCGGACAGTCCTTGAACACTGAAGCTTTCTTT. Residues: CASSFRFGQSLNTEAFF.

The rearrangement joins TRBV9 to TRBJ1-1, with no clear D. CDR1 and CDR2 (germline): SGDLS, YYNGEE. V was trimmed by 0 bases and J by 7 bases, leaving 13 bases between them. CDR3 length: 14 residues. The CDR3 loop is CASSVGHATYEAFF. CDR3 DNA sequence: TGTGCCAGCAGCGTAGGTCACGCTACCTATGAAGCTTTCTTT.

The chain uses TRBV3-1 (or the pseudogene TRBV3-2) and TRBJ1-4; maybe TRBD1 (5 bases). Germline V gene data show CDR1 as LGHDT and CDR2 as YNNKEL (reference sequence). The CDR3 is 12 amino acids. Trimming cost V 5 bases and J 8 bases, with 9 bases left between them. Here the CDR3 reads CASSSRGEKLFF. DNA of the CDR3: TGTGCCAGCAGCTCAAGGGGAGAAAAACTGTTTTTT.

Turning to this clone: One end of the junction fails to match germline, which may point to a read error. The gene calls are TRBV6-1 and TRBJ1-4, with D possibly TRBD1 on 6 matching bases. Germline V gives CDR1 MNHNS, CDR2 SASEGT. This CDR3 region has 17 residues. The CDR3 DNA reads TGTGCCAGCACTGAACGCTCCAGGGGACCAACTAATGAAAAACTGTTTTTT. Amino acids: CASTERSRGPTNEKLFF.

The sample holds one count of this clone. This chain uses TRBV5-1 with TRBJ1-5, with TRBD1 identical over 7 bases. This CDR3 contains 15 residues. J was trimmed by 2 bases and V by 0 bases; bases with no gene match: 2. Per the germline V gene, CDR1 is SGHRS and CDR2 is YFSETQ. The CDR3 DNA sequence: TGCGCCAGCAGCTTGGATCAGGGGGGCAATCAGCCCCAGCATTTT. This encodes CASSLDQGGNQPQHF.

This chain joins TRBV25-1 and TRBJ1-1; no clear D gene. Germline CDR1 reads MGHDK; CDR2 reads SYGVNS. The V and J ends lost 0 bases and 2 bases respectively, with 7 bases between them. The length of the CDR3 is 14 residues. The CDR3 protein is CASSEYPGNTEAFF. CDR3 coding DNA: TGTGCCAGCAGTGAATATCCAGGAAACACTGAAGCTTTCTTT.